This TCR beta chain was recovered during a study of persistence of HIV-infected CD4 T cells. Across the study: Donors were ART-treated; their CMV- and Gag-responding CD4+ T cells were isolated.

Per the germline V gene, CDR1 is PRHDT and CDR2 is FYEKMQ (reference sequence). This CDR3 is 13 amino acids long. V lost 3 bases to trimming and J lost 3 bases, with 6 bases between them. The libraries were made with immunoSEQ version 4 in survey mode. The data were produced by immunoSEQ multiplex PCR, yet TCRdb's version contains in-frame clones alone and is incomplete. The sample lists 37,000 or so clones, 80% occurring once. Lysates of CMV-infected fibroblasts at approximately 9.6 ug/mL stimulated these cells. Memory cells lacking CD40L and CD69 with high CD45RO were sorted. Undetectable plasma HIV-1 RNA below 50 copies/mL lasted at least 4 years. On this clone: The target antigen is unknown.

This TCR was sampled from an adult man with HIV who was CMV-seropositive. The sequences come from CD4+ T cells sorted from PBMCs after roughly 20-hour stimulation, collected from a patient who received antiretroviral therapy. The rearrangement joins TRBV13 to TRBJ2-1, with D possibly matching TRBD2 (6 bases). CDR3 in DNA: TGTGCCAGCAGCTTGGACTACTACAATGAGCAGTTCTTC. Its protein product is CASSLDYYNEQFF.